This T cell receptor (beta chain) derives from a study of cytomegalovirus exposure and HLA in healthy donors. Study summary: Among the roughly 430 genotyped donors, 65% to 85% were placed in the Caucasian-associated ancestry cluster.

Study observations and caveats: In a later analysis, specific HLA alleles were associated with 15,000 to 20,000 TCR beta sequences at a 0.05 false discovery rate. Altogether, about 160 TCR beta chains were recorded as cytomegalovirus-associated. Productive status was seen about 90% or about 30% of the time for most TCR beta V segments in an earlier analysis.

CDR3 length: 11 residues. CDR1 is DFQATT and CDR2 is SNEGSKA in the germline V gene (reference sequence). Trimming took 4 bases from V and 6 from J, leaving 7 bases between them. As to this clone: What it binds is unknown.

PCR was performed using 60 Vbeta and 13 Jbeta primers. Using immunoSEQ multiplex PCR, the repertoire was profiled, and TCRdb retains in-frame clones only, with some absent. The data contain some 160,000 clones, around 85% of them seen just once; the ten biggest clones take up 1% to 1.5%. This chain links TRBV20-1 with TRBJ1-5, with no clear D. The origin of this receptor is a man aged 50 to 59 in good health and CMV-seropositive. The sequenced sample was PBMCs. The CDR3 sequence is CSANFGQPQHF. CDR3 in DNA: TGCAGTGCTAACTTTGGTCAGCCCCAGCATTTT.